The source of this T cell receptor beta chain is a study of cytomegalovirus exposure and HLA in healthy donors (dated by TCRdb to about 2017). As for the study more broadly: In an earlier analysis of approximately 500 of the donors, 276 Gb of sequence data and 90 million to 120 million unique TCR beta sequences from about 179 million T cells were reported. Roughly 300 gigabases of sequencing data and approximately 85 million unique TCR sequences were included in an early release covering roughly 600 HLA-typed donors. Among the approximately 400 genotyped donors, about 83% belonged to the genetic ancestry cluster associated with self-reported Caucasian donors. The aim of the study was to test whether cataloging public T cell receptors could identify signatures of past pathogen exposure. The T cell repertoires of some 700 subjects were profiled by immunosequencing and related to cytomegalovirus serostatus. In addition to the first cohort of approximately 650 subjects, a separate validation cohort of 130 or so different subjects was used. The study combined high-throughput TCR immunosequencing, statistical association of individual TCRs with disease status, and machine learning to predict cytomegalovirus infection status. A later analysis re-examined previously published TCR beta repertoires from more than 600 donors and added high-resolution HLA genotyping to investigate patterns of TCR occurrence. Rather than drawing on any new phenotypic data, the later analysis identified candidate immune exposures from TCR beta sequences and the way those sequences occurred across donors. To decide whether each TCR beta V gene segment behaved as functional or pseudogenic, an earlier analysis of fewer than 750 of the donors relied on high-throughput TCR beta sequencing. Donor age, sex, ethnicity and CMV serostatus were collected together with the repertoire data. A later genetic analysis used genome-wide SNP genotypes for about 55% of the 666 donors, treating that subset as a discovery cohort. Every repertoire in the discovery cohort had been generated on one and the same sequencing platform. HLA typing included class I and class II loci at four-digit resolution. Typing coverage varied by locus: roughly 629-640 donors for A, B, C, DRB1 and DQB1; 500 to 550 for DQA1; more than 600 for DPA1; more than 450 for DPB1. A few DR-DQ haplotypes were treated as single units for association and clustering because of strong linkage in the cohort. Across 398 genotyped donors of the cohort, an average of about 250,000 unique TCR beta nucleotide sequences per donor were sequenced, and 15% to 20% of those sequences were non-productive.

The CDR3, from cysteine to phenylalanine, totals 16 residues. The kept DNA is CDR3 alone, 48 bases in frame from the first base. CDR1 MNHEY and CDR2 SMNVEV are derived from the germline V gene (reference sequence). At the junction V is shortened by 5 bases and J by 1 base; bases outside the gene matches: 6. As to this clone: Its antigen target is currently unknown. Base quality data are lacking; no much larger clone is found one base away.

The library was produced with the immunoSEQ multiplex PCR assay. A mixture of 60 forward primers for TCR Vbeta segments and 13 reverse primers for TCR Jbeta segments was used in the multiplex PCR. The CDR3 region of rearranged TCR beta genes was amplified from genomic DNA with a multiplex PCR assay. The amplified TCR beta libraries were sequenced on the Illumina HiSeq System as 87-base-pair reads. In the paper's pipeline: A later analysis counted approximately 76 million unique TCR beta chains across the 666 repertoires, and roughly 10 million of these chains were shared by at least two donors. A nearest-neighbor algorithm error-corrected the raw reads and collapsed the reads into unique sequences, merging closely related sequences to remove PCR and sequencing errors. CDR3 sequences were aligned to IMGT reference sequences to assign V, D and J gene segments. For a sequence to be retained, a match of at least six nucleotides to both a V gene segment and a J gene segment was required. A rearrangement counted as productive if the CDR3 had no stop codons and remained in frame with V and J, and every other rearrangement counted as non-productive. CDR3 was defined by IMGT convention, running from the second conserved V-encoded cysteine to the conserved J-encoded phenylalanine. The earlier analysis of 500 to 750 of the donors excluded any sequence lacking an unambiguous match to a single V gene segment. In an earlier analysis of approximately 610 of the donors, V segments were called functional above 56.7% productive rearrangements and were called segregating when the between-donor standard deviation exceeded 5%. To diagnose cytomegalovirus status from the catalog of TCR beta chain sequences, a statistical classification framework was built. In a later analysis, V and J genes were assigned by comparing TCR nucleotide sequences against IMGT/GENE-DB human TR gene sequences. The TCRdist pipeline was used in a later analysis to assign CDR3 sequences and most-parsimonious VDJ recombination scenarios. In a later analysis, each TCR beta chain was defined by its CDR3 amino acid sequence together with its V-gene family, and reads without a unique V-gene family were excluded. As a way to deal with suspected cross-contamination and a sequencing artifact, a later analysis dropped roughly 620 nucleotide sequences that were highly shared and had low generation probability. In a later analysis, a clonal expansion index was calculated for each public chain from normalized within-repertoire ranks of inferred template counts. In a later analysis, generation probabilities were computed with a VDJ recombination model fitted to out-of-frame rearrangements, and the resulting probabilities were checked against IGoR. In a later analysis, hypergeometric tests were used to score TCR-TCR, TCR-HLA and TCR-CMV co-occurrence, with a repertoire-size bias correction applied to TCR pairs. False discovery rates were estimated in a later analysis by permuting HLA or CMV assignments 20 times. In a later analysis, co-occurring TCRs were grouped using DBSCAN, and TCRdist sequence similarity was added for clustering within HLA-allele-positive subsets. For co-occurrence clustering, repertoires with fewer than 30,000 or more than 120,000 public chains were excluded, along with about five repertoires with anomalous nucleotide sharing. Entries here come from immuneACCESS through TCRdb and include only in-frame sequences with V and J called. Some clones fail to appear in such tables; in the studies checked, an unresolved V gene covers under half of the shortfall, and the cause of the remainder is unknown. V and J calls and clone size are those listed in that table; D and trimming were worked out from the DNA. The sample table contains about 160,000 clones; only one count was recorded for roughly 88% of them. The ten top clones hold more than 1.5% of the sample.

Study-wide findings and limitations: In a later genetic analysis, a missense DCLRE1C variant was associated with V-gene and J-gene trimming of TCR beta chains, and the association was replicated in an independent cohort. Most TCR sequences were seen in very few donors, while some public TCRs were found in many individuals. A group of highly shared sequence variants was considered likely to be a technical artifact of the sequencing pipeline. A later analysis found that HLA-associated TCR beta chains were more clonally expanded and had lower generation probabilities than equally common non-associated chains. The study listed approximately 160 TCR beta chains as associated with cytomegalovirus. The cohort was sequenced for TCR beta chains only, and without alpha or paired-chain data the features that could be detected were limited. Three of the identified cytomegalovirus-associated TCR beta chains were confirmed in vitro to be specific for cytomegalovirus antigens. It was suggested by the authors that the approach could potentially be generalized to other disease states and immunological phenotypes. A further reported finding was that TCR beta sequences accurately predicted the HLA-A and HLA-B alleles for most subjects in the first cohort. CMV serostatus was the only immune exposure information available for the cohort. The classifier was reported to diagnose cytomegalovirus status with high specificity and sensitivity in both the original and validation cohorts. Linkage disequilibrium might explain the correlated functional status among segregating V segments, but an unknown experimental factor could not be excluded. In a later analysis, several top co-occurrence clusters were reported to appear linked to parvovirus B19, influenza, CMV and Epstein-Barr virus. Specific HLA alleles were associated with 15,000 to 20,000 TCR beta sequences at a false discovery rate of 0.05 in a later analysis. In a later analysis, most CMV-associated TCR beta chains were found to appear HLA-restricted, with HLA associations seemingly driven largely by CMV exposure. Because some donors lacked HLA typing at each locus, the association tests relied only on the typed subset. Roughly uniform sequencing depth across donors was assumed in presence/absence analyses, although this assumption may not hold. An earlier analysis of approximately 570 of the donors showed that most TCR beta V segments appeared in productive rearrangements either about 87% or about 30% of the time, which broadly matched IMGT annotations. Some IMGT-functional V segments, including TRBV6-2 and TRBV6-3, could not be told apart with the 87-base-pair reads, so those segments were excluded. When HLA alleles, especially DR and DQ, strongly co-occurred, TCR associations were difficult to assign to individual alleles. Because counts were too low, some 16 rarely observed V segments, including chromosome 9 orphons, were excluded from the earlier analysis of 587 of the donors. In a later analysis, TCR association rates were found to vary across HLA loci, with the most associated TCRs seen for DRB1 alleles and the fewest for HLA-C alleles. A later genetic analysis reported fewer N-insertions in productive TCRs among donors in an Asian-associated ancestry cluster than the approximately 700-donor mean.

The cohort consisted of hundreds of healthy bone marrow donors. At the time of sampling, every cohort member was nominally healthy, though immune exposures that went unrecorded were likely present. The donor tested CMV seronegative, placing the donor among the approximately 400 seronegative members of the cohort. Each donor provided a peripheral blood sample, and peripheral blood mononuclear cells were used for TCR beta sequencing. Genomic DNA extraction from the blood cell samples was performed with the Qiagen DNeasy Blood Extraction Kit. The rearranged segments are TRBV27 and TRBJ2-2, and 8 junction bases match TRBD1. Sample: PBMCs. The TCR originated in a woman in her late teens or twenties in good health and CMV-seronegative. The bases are TGTGCCAGCAGTCCGACCGACAGGGGGAACACCGGGGAGCTGTTTTTT. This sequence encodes CASSPTDRGNTGELFF.